One and the same sample provided the 15 T cell receptor beta chains below, sequenced in a study of T cells in Graves' hyperthyroidism and ophthalmopathy. It was RNA transcripts that yielded the amplified TCR beta CDR3 regions. The HTBI set primed first-round TCR CDR3 RT-PCR. TCRdb re-derived calls from the multiplex PCR reads in MiXCR, one entry per CDR3 protein. The sample carries some 370,000 distinct CDR3 sequences, about an eighth recorded once. The sample consisted of blood. These receptors were collected from a man aged 50 to 59 with Graves' ophthalmopathy.

There are many counts of this clonotype. This chain joins TRBV20-1 and TRBJ2-7, with 8 bases aligning to TRBD1. Germline V gene lookup returns CDR1 DFQATT and CDR2 SNEGSKA (reference sequence). V was pared by 6 bases and J by 3 bases, with 4 bases of the junction left unmatched. The CDR3 consists of 12 residues. CDR3 sequence reads: CSAEGQVYEQYF. CDR3 nucleotides: TGCAGTGCAGAGGGACAGGTCTACGAGCAGTACTTC.

This chain connects TRBV5-5 to TRBJ2-1, with a possible D match to TRBD2 (6 bases). The germline V gene has CDR1 SGHKS and CDR2 YYEKEE (reference sequence). CDR3 size: 11 residues. Trimming cost V 9 bases and J 9 bases, with 13 bases left between them. The CDR3 protein is CAIRDLGEQFF. The CDR3 nucleotides read TGTGCCATTCGGGACTTGGGTGAGCAGTTCTTC. Using reference TRBV5-5 and TRBJ2-1 for the parts outside the CDR3, the full variable domain is DAGVTQSPTHLIKTRGQQVTLRCSPISGHKSVSWYQQVLGQGPQFIFQYYEKEERGRGNFPDRFSARQFPNYSSELNVNALLLGDSALYLCAIRDLGEQFFGPGTRLTVL.

This clonotype came up many times. The chain is built from TRBV12-3 or TRBV12-4 and TRBJ2-7, with 10 bases aligning to TRBD2. The ends lost 5 bases at V and 3 bases at J; junction bases unmatched: 16. The CDR3 is 18 residues long. This CDR3 reads CASSRMGRAGGRLYEQYF. The CDR3 region has the DNA TGTGCCAGCAGTCGGATGGGGCGAGCGGGAGGGCGACTCTACGAGCAGTACTTC.

In its sample, this clonotype was seen many times. In nucleotides, the CDR3 is TGCAGTGCTACCGGGACAGCCTCTGATGAGACCCAGTACTTC. Its translation is CSATGTASDETQYF. The chain recombines TRBV20-1 with TRBJ2-5; 7 positions match TRBD1. V was pared by 4 bases and J by 5 bases, with 10 bases of the junction left unmatched. The V gene's germline CDR1 is DFQATT and CDR2 SNEGSKA (reference sequence). CDR3 length equals 14 residues.

With regard to this clonotype: A single base separates this from a much larger clone, so it may be a read error. The chain combines TRBV7-9 with TRBJ1-5, with D possibly being TRBD1 (5 bases). Germline values: CDR1 SEHNR, CDR2 FQNEAQ (reference sequence). The CDR3 is 16 residues long. The CDR3, as DNA: TGTGCCGGCAGCCCCCGGGGGGAAACGGTCAATCAGCCCCAGCATTTT. Its translation: CAGSPRGETVNQPQHF.

This clonotype was observed many times. V usage is TRBV7-9 and J usage is TRBJ2-1; TRBD1 aligns across 9 bases. This CDR3 has 15 residues. With 3 bases clipped from V and 4 bases from J, the junction kept 4 bases outside the gene matches. The germline gives CDR1 SEHNR, CDR2 FQNEAQ (reference sequence). The CDR3 sequence: CASSLGQGLYNEQFF. Written as DNA, the CDR3 is TGTGCCAGCAGCTTGGGACAGGGATTGTACAATGAGCAGTTCTTC.

This clonotype was detected ten times or more. The CDR3 is CATSRDRRTDTQYF. DNA of the CDR3: TGTGCCACCAGCAGAGATCGGCGCACAGATACGCAGTATTTT. The chain combines TRBV15 with TRBJ2-3, with unresolved D. V lost 0 bases, J lost 1 base, and 5 bases lay in between. Germline CDR1 and CDR2: LNHNV and YYDKDF (reference sequence). This CDR3 region has 14 residues.

This clonotype was detected many times. This chain uses TRBV7-3 with TRBJ2-7; 11 nucleotides line up with TRBD1. Germline V gene data show CDR1 as SGHTA and CDR2 as FQGTGA. V lost 5 bases, J lost 6 bases, and 6 bases stayed unmatched. The CDR3 is 14 amino acids. The CDR3 sequence: CASSRTGGTGEQYF. CDR3 nucleotides: TGTGCCAGCAGCCGGACAGGGGGCACAGGCGAGCAGTACTTC.

This rearrangement joins TRBV28 to TRBJ1-2; TRBD1 aligns across 10 bases. Losses at the gene ends were 6 bases for V and 8 bases for J; bases not matched to a gene: 9. Germline V gene sequence: CDR1 MDHEN, CDR2 SYDVKM. The CDR3 extends over 14 amino acids. The CDR3 DNA follows: TGTGCCAGCAGCCTAATCGGGACAGGGGTAGGCTACACCTTC. It yields the protein CASSLIGTGVGYTF.

DNA for the CDR3: TGCGCCAGCAGCCAAGATGGGACAGGGAACACTGAAGCTTTCTTT. Amino acids: CASSQDGTGNTEAFF. The chain is built from TRBV4-1 and TRBJ1-1; 8 bases are a match to TRBD1. Germline assignment: CDR1 MGHRA and CDR2 YSYEKL. The J segment lost 1 base and the V segment lost 0 bases, leaving 1 base of the junction unmatched. The CDR3 runs 15 residues.

This clonotype has only a few counts. V gene TRBV9 combines with J gene TRBJ2-3, with TRBD2 matching 11 bases. J lost 1 base, V lost 4 bases, and 5 bases had no gene match. There are 16 residues in the CDR3. Germline loops: CDR1 SGDLS, CDR2 YYNGEE. In DNA, the CDR3 is TGTGCCAGCAGCTCGGGACTAGCGGACCGCACAGATACGCAGTATTTT. Translated: CASSSGLADRTDTQYF.

The chain links TRBV12-5 to TRBJ1-1; no firm D call. V shed 2 bases and J shed 3 bases, with 13 bases lying between them. The CDR3 sequence is 15 residues long. The germline CDR1 and CDR2 sequences are LGHNT and FRNRAP. This CDR3 is CASGLRSDGYTEAFF. The CDR3 coding sequence is TGTGCTAGTGGTTTGAGATCGGACGGCTACACTGAAGCTTTCTTT.

In its sample, this clonotype was seen many times. J is TRBJ2-3 and V is TRBV30; tentative D call: TRBD2 (6 bases). The CDR3 runs 14 residues. Germline V gives CDR1 GTSNPN, CDR2 SVGIG (reference sequence). V lost 4 bases and J 8 bases, leaving 19 bases between the germline ends. The CDR3 nucleotides read TGTGCCTGGACGGAGCGGAGGGGCTGGGGTACGCAGTATTTT. This gives the protein CAWTERRGWGTQYF.

The chain employs TRBV27 and TRBJ1-4; no clear D gene. From germline, CDR1 is MNHEY and CDR2 SMNVEV (reference sequence). The CDR3 has 14 residues. V was shortened by 6 bases and J by 0 bases, with 8 bases between the two germline ends. CDR3 loop: CASRHPATNEKLFF. CDR3 bases: TGTGCCAGCAGACACCCAGCAACTAATGAAAAACTGTTTTTT.

There are many counts of this clonotype. The chain recombines TRBV3-1 with TRBJ1-2, with D uncertain. There are 18 residues in the CDR3. The germline V and J ends were trimmed by 1 base and 5 bases, with 23 bases remaining between them. Germline V CDR1 and CDR2: LGHDT, YNNKEL (reference sequence). CDR3 coding DNA: TGTGCCAGCAGCCAAGTGGTGTTATCAGGCCTAGTCCATTATGGCTACACCTTC. Protein: CASSQVVLSGLVHYGYTF. Using reference TRBV3-1 and TRBJ1-2 for the parts outside the CDR3, the full variable domain is DTAVSQTPKYLVTQMGNDKSIKCEQNLGHDTMYWYKQDSKKFLKIMFSYNNKELIINETVPNRFSPKSPDKAHLNLHINSLELGDSAVYFCASSQVVLSGLVHYGYTFGSGTRLTVV.